The source of this T cell receptor (beta chain) is a study of blood T cell repertoires in COVID-19. This clone was recorded only once. CDR3 length: 11 amino acids. Trimming pared 4 bases from V and 4 bases from J, leaving 7 bases between. From germline, CDR1 is DFQATT and CDR2 SNEGSKA (reference sequence). TCRdb's table, derived via immunoSEQ multiplex PCR, lists solely in-frame clones and lacks some. The table shows about 280,000 clones, with approximately 85% occurring only once. This clonotype originated in a man in his fifties or sixties with active or convalescent COVID-19. The V call is TRBV20-1, the J call TRBJ1-1; the D is unclear. Sequenced sample: peripheral blood. In nucleotides, the CDR3 is TGCAGTGCTAAGCCGGTCACTGAAGCTTTCTTT. It yields the protein CSAKPVTEAFF.